The clone carrying this T cell receptor beta chain appeared a few times. The antigen remains undetermined. What was amplified from RNA transcripts were TCR beta CDR3 regions. The TCR CDR3 first-round RT-PCR relied on the HTBI primer set. TCRdb re-called the multiplex PCR reads with MiXCR, one entry per CDR3 protein. This sample has about 400,000 distinct CDR3 sequences, with roughly 14% found just once. V was clipped by 0 bases and J by 4 bases; unmatched bases: 16. The germline gives CDR1 LGHDT, CDR2 YNNKEL (reference sequence). This CDR3 is 21 amino acids long. The sample belongs to a study of T cells in Graves' hyperthyroidism and ophthalmopathy. Study-level findings and limits: Peripheral blood also featured most of the thyroid clonotypes expanded above 0.001. With a median lead of around 6.7 months before onset, the model predicted ophthalmopathy.

This TCR came from a man aged 18 to 30 with Graves' ophthalmopathy. Input material: blood. The chain carries TRBV3-1 and TRBJ2-2, with TRBD2 matching 11 bases. CDR3 in DNA: TGTGCCAGCAGCCAAGATATGGGGGACTGGGGACTAGCGGAACTCACCGGGGAGCTGTTTTTT. Its protein product is CASSQDMGDWGLAELTGELFF.